These 21 T cell receptor beta chains share one sample of origin, sequenced in a study of Graves' ophthalmopathy and Graves' hyperthyroidism (dated by TCRdb to 2016 to 2019). The sequencing machine was an Illumina HiSeq 2000. TCR beta CDR3 regions were amplified from RNA transcripts for repertoire sequencing. The first round was an RT-PCR using HTBI primers with the Qiagen OneStep RT-PCR kit, and this first round was followed by a second-round multiplex PCR, then size selection and purification. The raw public data were reprocessed by TCRdb itself: fastp quality trimming at Q25, MiXCR clonotype calling, in-frame beta chains only. CDR3 protein duplicates are merged, each entry listing the most common genes and DNA. The sample table holds 500,000 to 700,000 distinct CDR3 sequences, of which about a fifth were seen once. The biggest ten clones account for around 6.5% of the sample. Sample: peripheral blood. The receptors come from a woman aged 18-35 years with stable Graves' hyperthyroidism. Some clones in this sample may be carry-over from other donors' samples. Donor details come from another sample of the same person, matched by shared clones.

This clonotype was recorded only once. The chain carries TRBV6-1 and TRBJ1-1; D is perhaps TRBD1 (6 bases). Germline values: CDR1 MNHNS, CDR2 SASEGT. Between the trimmed V and J ends, which lost 6 bases and 1 base, there was a span of 15 bases. The CDR3 is made up of 15 amino acids. The CDR3 DNA is TGTGCCAGCAGCGAGCACGGACAGTGGAACACTGAAGCTTTCTTT. Translation gives CASSEHGQWNTEAFF.

The genes are TRBV7-8 and TRBJ1-2; 10 nucleotides agree with TRBD1. CDR1 SGHVS and CDR2 FQNEAQ come from the germline V gene. This CDR3 region has 18 residues. Trimming cost V 0 bases and J 4 bases; bases outside gene matches: 11. The CDR3 nucleotides are TGTGCCAGCAGCTTAGCTATTGGGAGGGACAGGGGTGTCTATGGCTACACCTTC. This codes for CASSLAIGRDRGVYGYTF.

The V call is TRBV28, the J call TRBJ1-2; possibly TRBD1 for D (5 bases). Germline CDR1 and CDR2: MDHEN and SYDVKM. Trimming took off 6 bases at V and 6 bases at J, with 23 bases between the two ends. This CDR3 comprises 16 residues. The CDR3 region is CASRHKGRAERDGYTF. CDR3 nucleotides: TGTGCCAGCAGACACAAGGGCAGGGCGGAGAGAGATGGCTACACCTTC.

This clonotype was seen more than once but under ten times. Lacking the conserved final phenylalanine or tryptophan, this CDR3 likely reflects a read error. The chain is built from TRBV2 and TRBJ2-7, with a weak D call TRBD1 (5 bases). CDR1 is SNHLY and CDR2 is FYNNEI in the germline V gene. V was pared by 6 bases and J by 1 base, with 16 bases between. This CDR3 region has 15 residues. DNA for the CDR3: TGTGCCAGCAGCATTAGCAGGGTTTGGTCCTACGAGCAGTACTAC. It yields the protein CASSISRVWSYEQYY.

Many counts were recorded for this clonotype. V gene TRBV29-1 combines with J gene TRBJ1-2; perhaps TRBD1 as D (6 bases). V gave up 6 bases and J gave up 4 bases, with 18 bases separating them. This CDR3 is built from 14 residues. The V gene's germline CDR1 is SQVTM and CDR2 ANQGSEA. CDR3 in DNA: TGCAGCGTCGCTACAGGGTGGCAGGGCTATGGCTACACCTTC. This sequence encodes CSVATGWQGYGYTF. Looking up the rest from reference TRBV29-1 and TRBJ1-2 gives the full variable domain: SAVISQKPSRDICQRGTSLTIQCQVDSQVTMMFWYRQQPGQSLTLIATANQGSEATYESGFVIDKFPISRPNLTFSTLTVSNMSPEDSSIYLCSVATGWQGYGYTFGSGTRLTVV.

The sample holds many counts of this clonotype. The chain joins TRBV7-9 to TRBJ1-1; 9 bases are shared with TRBD1. Germline CDR1 is SEHNR and CDR2 is FQNEAQ (reference sequence). The J segment lost 10 bases and the V segment lost 1 base, leaving 7 bases of the junction unmatched. The CDR3 covers 14 residues. CDR3 sequence (DNA): TGTGCCAGCAGCTTAGTGGGACAGGGACATGGAGCTTTCTTT. It yields the protein CASSLVGQGHGAFF.

J is TRBJ2-5 and V is TRBV6-1, with 7 bases identical to TRBD2. The V gene end was trimmed by 8 bases and the J gene end by 0 bases; junction bases not matched to a gene: 9. The CDR3 runs 15 residues. Germline values: CDR1 MNHNS, CDR2 SASEGT. CDR3 sequence (DNA): TGTGCCAGCCTTTGGGGCGGGGGATACCAAGAGACCCAGTACTTC. Encoded protein: CASLWGGGYQETQYF.

V and J are TRBV12-3 or TRBV12-4 and TRBJ1-5; D remains ambiguous. The CDR3 covers 13 residues. V lost 7 bases, J lost 6 bases, and 13 bases lay in between. The CDR3 nucleotides are TGTGCCAGCACCTATGGTCGGGGTCAGCCCCAGCATTTT. It encodes CASTYGRGQPQHF.

The genes are TRBV2 and TRBJ2-5; 10 bases match TRBD1. V shed 6 bases, J shed 5 bases, and the junction held 6 bases outside the gene matches. Germline CDR1 SNHLY, CDR2 FYNNEI. The CDR3 sequence is 14 residues long. CDR3 region: CASRAGTGVETQYF. CDR3 nucleotides: TGTGCCAGCAGGGCCGGGACAGGGGTTGAGACCCAGTACTTC.

This clonotype was counted many times. The genes are TRBV11-2 and TRBJ2-7; 7 bases are a match to TRBD1. The trim removed 4 bases at V and 0 bases at J, leaving 9 bases unmatched. Germline V gene lookup returns CDR1 SGHAT and CDR2 FQNNGV. The CDR3 is 16 residues long. The CDR3 spells CASSSEGGSSSYEQYF. As DNA, the CDR3 is TGTGCCAGCAGCTCCGAAGGGGGCTCTTCCTCCTACGAGCAGTACTTC.

The chain combines TRBV30 with TRBJ2-7, with D perhaps TRBD1 (5 bases). The CDR3 is made up of 14 amino acids. The germline V gene encodes CDR1 GTSNPN and CDR2 SVGIG (reference sequence). V gave up 2 bases and J gave up 0 bases, with 11 bases separating them. The DNA of the CDR3 is TGTGCCTGGAGTCTCCCAGGGCACTCCTACGAGCAGTACTTC. It is translated as CAWSLPGHSYEQYF.

The chain combines TRBV12-3 or TRBV12-4 with TRBJ1-2, with no clear D. The CDR3 has 15 amino acids. The V and J ends lost 8 bases and 5 bases respectively, with 21 bases between them. The CDR3 DNA sequence: TGTGCCAGCGCCGCGTTACCGATAACGGAGTATGGCTACACCTTC. It translates to CASAALPITEYGYTF.

This clonotype was picked up a small number of times. The genes are TRBV6-1 and TRBJ1-1; 7 bases are a match to TRBD1. The V gene end was trimmed by 7 bases and the J gene end by 3 bases; junction bases not matched to a gene: 8. The length of the CDR3 is 14 residues. Germline V CDR1 and CDR2: MNHNS, SASEGT. The CDR3 is CASILRDSYTEAFF. The CDR3 DNA reads TGTGCCAGCATTCTACGGGACAGCTACACTGAAGCTTTCTTT.

This clonotype turned up a few times. V usage is TRBV20-1 and J usage is TRBJ1-5; no clear D gene. The CDR3 runs 16 residues. V was cut by 1 base and J by 0 bases, with 13 bases left in between. Germline-derived CDR1 and CDR2 are DFQATT and SNEGSKA (reference sequence). The CDR3 region has the DNA TGCAGTGCTAGAGCTTTAGAAAAATATAGCAATCAGCCCCAGCATTTT. Its protein is CSARALEKYSNQPQHF.

The chain couples TRBV7-9 to TRBJ2-5, with D tentatively TRBD2 (5 bases). The CDR3 covers 13 residues. The germline CDR1 and CDR2 sequences are SEHNR and FQNEAQ (reference sequence). With 1 base removed from V and 7 bases from J, the gap between germline ends came to 10 bases. The CDR3 is CASSLGTEGTQYF. CDR3 bases: TGTGCCAGCAGCTTAGGGACCGAGGGGACCCAGTACTTC. Together with reference TRBV7-9 and TRBJ2-5, the CDR3 gives the full variable domain: DTGVSQNPRHKITKRGQNVTFRCDPISEHNRLYWYRQTLGQGPEFLTYFQNEAQLEKSRLLSDRFSAERPKGSFSTLEIQRTEQGDSAMYLCASSLGTEGTQYFGPGTRLLVL.

The genes are TRBV5-1 and TRBJ1-6; D gene uncertain. Trimming left V 5 bases short and J 11 bases short, with 20 bases between. This CDR3 is built from 15 residues. CDR1 and CDR2 (germline): SGHRS, YFSETQ. CDR3 region: CASRPGPTGPPPLHF. The CDR3 DNA follows: TGCGCCAGCAGACCAGGACCCACGGGCCCTCCACCCCTCCACTTT.

This clonotype was seen repeatedly, ten times or more. V is TRBV6-5 and J is TRBJ2-7, with 9 bases lining up with TRBD2. CDR3 length: 14 amino acids. Germline-derived CDR1 and CDR2 are MNHEY and SVGAGI. The ends lost 4 bases at V and 3 bases at J; junction bases unmatched: 4. The CDR3 loop is CASSSSGIIYEQYF. The CDR3 DNA sequence: TGTGCCAGCAGTTCTAGCGGGATCATCTACGAGCAGTACTTC.

About this clonotype: A much larger clone differs by one base, so this may be a read error. The chain is built from TRBV29-1 and TRBJ2-5; D unclear. CDR1 is SQVTM and CDR2 is ANQGSEA in the germline V gene. The CDR3 has 10 amino acids. The CDR3 here is CSVTRETLYF. Here the CDR3 DNA reads TGCAGCGTTACAAGAGAGACCCTGTACTTC.

This clonotype was recorded many times. One junction end disagrees with the germline gene, perhaps due to a read error. The rearrangement joins TRBV20-1 to TRBJ2-2, with D uncertain. The V gene's germline CDR1 is DFQATT and CDR2 SNEGSKA (reference sequence). This CDR3 is built from 15 residues. The DNA of the CDR3 is TGCAGTGCTGGAGAGGCTGGCAGGCTAACCGGGGAGCTGTTTTTT. It encodes CSAGEAGRLTGELFF.

This clonotype was detected ten times or more. The chain carries TRBV10-1 and TRBJ2-7; tentative D call: TRBD1 (5 bases). V lost 5 bases, J lost 5 bases, and 10 bases lay in between. The CDR3 has 12 amino acids. Germline CDR1 is WNHNN and CDR2 is SYGVQD (reference sequence). The CDR3 reads CASSSTVNEQYF. The CDR3 DNA follows: TGCGCCAGCAGTTCGACAGTAAACGAGCAGTACTTC.

Ten or more counts support this clonotype. V is TRBV27 and J is TRBJ1-5; the D is unclear. Looked up from germline, CDR1 is MNHEY and CDR2 is SMNVEV (reference sequence). The CDR3 is made up of 14 amino acids. The germline V and J ends were trimmed by 3 bases and 2 bases, with 8 bases remaining between them. This CDR3 is CASSFGRGNQPQHF. The CDR3 coding sequence is TGTGCCAGCAGTTTCGGCCGGGGCAATCAGCCCCAGCATTTT.